This entry lists 23 T cell receptor beta chains sequenced from one sample in a study of T cells after yellow fever vaccination. TCRdb used MiXCR to reprocess the 5' RACE reads, holding one entry per CDR3 protein. The profile shows hundreds of thousands of distinct CDR3 sequences, 11% of them singletons. The input for sequencing was PBMCs, taken on the day of the first yellow fever vaccination. All receptors derive from a young man who received the YFV17D yellow fever vaccine.

This chain links TRBV7-2 with TRBJ2-7; the match to TRBD2 covers 7 bases. From germline, CDR1 is SGHTA and CDR2 FQGNSA. J gave up 3 bases and V 3 bases, and 5 bases lay outside the gene matches. This CDR3 is 14 amino acids long. The CDR3 spells CASSLGGVLYEQYF. The CDR3 coding sequence is TGTGCCAGCAGCTTGGGAGGGGTCCTCTACGAGCAGTACTTC. Full variable domain (rest looked up from reference TRBV7-2 and TRBJ2-7): GAGVSQSPSNKVTEKGKDVELRCDPISGHTALYWYRQSLGQGLEFLIYFQGNSAPDKSGLPSDRFSAERTGGSVSTLTIQRTQQEDSAVYLCASSLGGVLYEQYFGPGTRLTVT.

V and J are TRBV28 and TRBJ2-5; a possible D gene is TRBD1 (6 bases). Deletions cut 1 base from V and 5 bases from J, with 11 bases between. CDR1 and CDR2 (germline): MDHEN, SYDVKM. This CDR3 comprises 14 residues. The CDR3 DNA reads as TGTGCCAGCAGTTTATACGACAGGTTGGAGACCCAGTACTTC. This sequence encodes CASSLYDRLETQYF.

This clonotype has more than one count but fewer than ten. V usage is TRBV3-1 and J usage is TRBJ2-5, with no clear D. The CDR3 is made up of 12 amino acids. V lost 6 bases and J lost 2, with 7 bases in between. Germline V lookup: CDR1 LGHDT, CDR2 YNNKEL (reference sequence). The CDR3 DNA follows: TGTGCCAGCAGGCTGCAACAAGAGACCCAGTACTTC. Protein: CASRLQQETQYF.

This clonotype was recorded a few times. V and J are TRBV7-8 and TRBJ2-4; D gene uncertain. Trimming shortened V by 1 base and J by 3 bases, and 13 bases separated the two germline ends. Germline assignment: CDR1 SGHVS and CDR2 FQNEAQ. The CDR3 spans 16 residues. The CDR3 protein is CASSLVLRGDKNIQYF. The CDR3 DNA follows: TGTGCCAGCAGCTTAGTCCTGCGTGGTGACAAAAACATTCAGTACTTC. The full variable domain, rest sourced from reference TRBV7-8 and TRBJ2-4, is GAGVSQSPRYKVAKRGQDVALRCDPISGHVSLFWYQQALGQGPEFLTYFQNEAQLDKSGLPSDRFFAERPEGSVSTLKIQRTQQEDSAVYLCASSLVLRGDKNIQYFGAGTRLSVL.

This chain joins TRBV20-1 and TRBJ2-3, with 7 positions matching TRBD2. The germline V gene encodes CDR1 DFQATT and CDR2 SNEGSKA (reference sequence). Trimming took 6 bases from V and 1 from J; bases not matched to a gene: 4. The CDR3 contains 13 residues. The CDR3 loop reads CSAPRGGTDTQYF. The CDR3 bases are TGCAGTGCACCCCGGGGGGGCACAGATACGCAGTATTTT.

This clonotype was detected a few times. V is TRBV7-6 and J is TRBJ1-1; D not resolved. This CDR3 spans 15 amino acids. Germline-derived CDR1 and CDR2 are SGHVS and FNYEAQ. Trimming took 3 bases from V and 5 from J, leaving 16 bases between them. The DNA for the CDR3 is TGTGCCAGCAGCTTGGAATTTGGGAGTTGGACTGAAGCTTTCTTT. Its protein product is CASSLEFGSWTEAFF.

This clonotype was counted ten times or more. This chain joins TRBV11-2 and TRBJ2-1; TRBD2 aligns across 11 bases. The CDR3 is 15 amino acids. Germline loops: CDR1 SGHAT, CDR2 FQNNGV. The V gene end was trimmed by 4 bases and the J gene end by 4 bases; junction bases not matched to a gene: 3. The CDR3 spells CASSSRLAGYNEQFF. The CDR3 DNA sequence: TGTGCCAGCAGCTCCAGACTAGCGGGGTACAATGAGCAGTTCTTC.

There are a few counts of this clonotype. This chain connects TRBV4-1 to TRBJ2-3, with D possibly TRBD2 on 6 matching bases. The CDR3 consists of 16 residues. Trimming stripped 1 base from V and 0 bases from J, with 11 bases between. CDR1 is MGHRA, CDR2 YSYEKL, per germline. The CDR3: CASSQVLAPSTDTQYF. In DNA form, the CDR3 reads TGCGCCAGCAGCCAAGTCCTAGCGCCAAGCACAGATACGCAGTATTTT.

A few counts support this clonotype. This chain links TRBV5-4 with TRBJ2-3, with D possibly matching TRBD1 (6 bases). Germline loops: CDR1 SGHNT, CDR2 YYREEE (reference sequence). V lost 4 bases and J 0 bases, leaving 12 bases between the germline ends. The CDR3 is 15 amino acids. CDR3 in amino acids: CASSGVGASTDTQYF. Written as DNA, the CDR3 is TGTGCCAGCAGCGGGGTGGGGGCTAGCACAGATACGCAGTATTTT.

This clonotype was seen repeatedly, ten times or more. The chain is built from TRBV25-1 and TRBJ2-1; D not resolved. The V and J ends lost 2 bases and 4 bases respectively, with 6 bases between them. CDR1 and CDR2 from the germline V gene are MGHDK and SYGVNS. There are 13 residues in the CDR3. CDR3 DNA sequence: TGTGCCAGCAGTGAAAGTGAGTACAATGAGCAGTTCTTC. Encoded protein: CASSESEYNEQFF. Looking up the rest from reference TRBV25-1 and TRBJ2-1 gives the full variable domain: EADIYQTPRYLVIGTGKKITLECSQTMGHDKMYWYQQDPGMELHLIHYSYGVNSTEKGDLSSESTVSRIRTEHFPLTLESARPSHTSQYLCASSESEYNEQFFGPGTRLTVL.

This clonotype has a handful of counts. The CDR3 DNA reads TGCGCCAGCAGCTGGGACCCGGGACTTCGCCGGAGAGAGCAGTTCTTC. The encoded protein is CASSWDPGLRRREQFF. The chain is built from TRBV5-1 and TRBJ2-1; D possibly corresponds to TRBD2 (6 bases). V lost 3 bases and J lost 10, with 23 bases in between. There are 16 residues in the CDR3. In germline, CDR1 is SGHRS, CDR2 YFSETQ.

This chain links TRBV28 with TRBJ1-2, with 11 positions matching TRBD1. CDR3 length equals 14 residues. CDR1 is MDHEN and CDR2 is SYDVKM in the germline V gene. V trimming: 8 bases; J trimming: 6 bases; junction bases outside the gene matches: 8. Here the CDR3 reads CASSQDRGLNGYTF. CDR3 DNA: TGTGCCAGCTCCCAGGACAGGGGGCTAAATGGCTACACCTTC.

This chain uses TRBV5-5 with TRBJ2-7; tentative D call: TRBD1 (6 bases). V was trimmed by 4 bases and J by 2 bases, leaving 10 bases between them. CDR1 is SGHKS and CDR2 is YYEKEE in the germline V gene (reference sequence). CDR3 length equals 13 residues. CDR3 sequence (DNA): TGTGCCAGCAGCCCCGGGACAACCTACGAGCAGTACGTC. Translated, it gives CASSPGTTYEQYV.

This clonotype showed up just a few times. The chain couples TRBV7-2 to TRBJ2-3, with TRBD2 matching over 7 bases. CDR1 SGHTA and CDR2 FQGNSA come from the germline V gene. The V and J ends lost 5 bases and 5 bases, in that order; junction bases with no gene match: 7. The CDR3 contains 14 residues. CDR3 sequence reads: CASSPDAGVDTQYF. The CDR3 DNA follows: TGTGCCAGCAGCCCAGACGCGGGGGTAGATACGCAGTATTTT. Looking up the rest from reference TRBV7-2 and TRBJ2-3 gives the full variable domain: GAGVSQSPSNKVTEKGKDVELRCDPISGHTALYWYRQSLGQGLEFLIYFQGNSAPDKSGLPSDRFSAERTGGSVSTLTIQRTQQEDSAVYLCASSPDAGVDTQYFGPGTRLTVL.

This clonotype was seen at least ten times. The genes are TRBV4-1 and TRBJ2-3, with TRBD2 matching over 9 bases. The J segment lost 0 bases and the V segment lost 0 bases, leaving 16 bases of the junction unmatched. CDR3 length: 21 residues. Germline values: CDR1 MGHRA, CDR2 YSYEKL. The CDR3 DNA follows: TGCGCCAGCAGCCAAGATCCGGCCCGGGCTAGCGGGGCGACTAGCACAGATACGCAGTATTTT. Protein sequence: CASSQDPARASGATSTDTQYF.

This clonotype was counted only a few times. The chain links TRBV5-1 to TRBJ2-3; TRBD1 matches 7 bases. V lost 4 bases and J lost 0; bases outside the gene matches: 8. CDR3 length: 16 residues. Germline CDR1 and CDR2: SGHRS and YFSETQ. CDR3 loop: CASSGGQHSSTDTQYF. In DNA form, the CDR3 reads TGCGCCAGCAGCGGGGGACAGCATTCTAGCACAGATACGCAGTATTTT.

The V and J genes are TRBV18 and TRBJ2-3; 9 nucleotides agree with TRBD2. Germline values: CDR1 KGHSH, CDR2 LQKENI. V trimming: 2 bases; J trimming: 2 bases; junction bases outside the gene matches: 2. This CDR3 spans 15 amino acids. The CDR3 here is CASSPASGDTDTQYF. CDR3 sequence (DNA): TGTGCCAGCTCACCAGCTAGCGGGGACACAGATACGCAGTATTTT.

This clonotype was counted a few times. The rearrangement links TRBV29-1 to TRBJ2-3; the match to TRBD2 covers 10 bases. The CDR3 totals 16 residues. The germline V gene encodes CDR1 SQVTM and CDR2 ANQGSEA. The junction had 7 bases not matched to a gene; V was cut back by 2 bases and J by 2 bases. CDR3 protein: CSVEYASGGDTDTQYF. The CDR3 DNA reads TGCAGCGTTGAATATGCTAGCGGGGGCGACACAGATACGCAGTATTTT.

The V gene is TRBV28, the J gene TRBJ2-1; 8 bases match TRBD1. The CDR3 is 11 residues long. The germline V gene has CDR1 MDHEN and CDR2 SYDVKM. V dropped 4 bases and J dropped 14; count of bases not matched to a gene: 4. CDR3 DNA: TGTGCCAGCAGTTCAAACAGGGGGAAGTTCTTC. It encodes CASSSNRGKFF. The full variable domain, rest sourced from reference TRBV28 and TRBJ2-1, is DVKVTQSSRYLVKRTGEKVFLECVQDMDHENMFWYRQDPGLGLRLIYFSYDVKMKEKGDIPEGYSVSREKKERFSLILESASTNQTSMYLCASSSNRGKFFGPGTRLTVL.

The J gene is TRBJ2-7, the V gene TRBV11-2; perhaps TRBD2 as D (6 bases). Per germline, CDR1 SGHAT and CDR2 FQNNGV. This CDR3 contains 14 residues. V dropped 4 bases and J dropped 7 bases, with 17 bases sitting between them. The CDR3 DNA follows: TGTGCCAGCAGCTCATGGGACTCCCTGGAGGAGCAGTACTTC. It codes for CASSSWDSLEEQYF.

A few counts support this clonotype. CDR3 nucleotide sequence: TGCGCCAGCAGCTTGGGCGGGGTGAGCTCCTACGAGCAGTACTTC. It translates to CASSLGGVSSYEQYF. V usage is TRBV5-1 and J usage is TRBJ2-7, with D perhaps TRBD2 (6 bases). Germline CDR1 SGHRS, CDR2 YFSETQ. The CDR3 is 15 amino acids. The V gene lost 0 bases and the J gene lost 0 bases, with 10 bases spanning the gap.

This clonotype occurred a few times. The rearrangement joins TRBV5-1 to TRBJ2-5; 8 bases are a match to TRBD2. The V segment lost 7 bases and the J segment 1 base; nucleotides outside the gene matches: 3. Germline CDR1 SGHRS, CDR2 YFSETQ. There are 13 residues in the CDR3. CDR3 coding DNA: TGCGCCAGCGGGCTAGCGGGCCAAGAGACCCAGTACTTC. Translation gives CASGLAGQETQYF.

This clonotype appeared a few times. J is TRBJ1-5 and V is TRBV12-3 or TRBV12-4; 8 bases fit TRBD1. V was clipped by 6 bases and J by 2 bases; unmatched bases: 0. The CDR3 covers 13 residues. CDR3 protein: CASRQGGNQPQHF. CDR3 in DNA: TGTGCCAGCAGACAGGGGGGCAATCAGCCCCAGCATTTT.